This is a list of T cell receptor beta chains from one sample in a study of blood T cell repertoires in COVID-19. Sequencing was performed with immunoSEQ multiplex PCR; in TCRdb, only in-frame clones are kept and a portion is missing. The sample consists of 95,000 to 150,000 clones, 87% of them appearing once. The material sequenced was peripheral blood. The source is a woman in her 70s with acute or convalescent COVID-19. CDR3s include the opening cysteine and the closing phenylalanine or tryptophan. Each record gives: D gene, J gene, clone size, V gene, CDR3 DNA, CDR3 protein. The D gene is left open where the match is weak. Expanded clones get a size class; other rows say once, few or many, or leave the size out.

TRBD2,TRBJ2-1,NA,TRBV19,TGTGCCAGTAGTAGGACTAGCGGGGGCCTTCCCTACAATGAGCAGTTCTTC,CASSRTSGGLPYNEQFF
TRBD1,TRBJ2-3,NA,TRBV10-3,TGTGCCATCAGGACACAAGAAGGGACAGGGCTTGAGGGGAATACGCAGTATTTT,CAIRTQEGTGLEGNTQYF
NA,TRBJ1-5,NA,TRBV5-5,TGTGCCAGCAGCTTGGATGGGGGGATAAGCAATCAGCCCCAGCATTTT,CASSLDGGISNQPQHF
NA,TRBJ2-5,NA,TRBV12-3/TRBV12-4,TGTGCCACCTGCAGGGGTCGGTTAGAGACCCAGTACTTC,CATCRGRLETQYF
TRBD1,TRBJ1-5,NA,TRBV5-8,TGTGCCAGCAGCCTCTGGACAGGGGATGATAGCAATCAGCCCCAGCATTTT,CASSLWTGDDSNQPQHF
TRBD1,TRBJ2-1,NA,TRBV5-1,TGCGCCAGCAGCTCCCAGGCGGGACAGGGAATGAGTGAGCAGTTCTTC,CASSSQAGQGMSEQFF
NA,TRBJ1-2,NA,TRBV7-8,TGTGCCAGCAGTGCTGCGGCCTATGGCTACACCTTC,CASSAAAYGYTF
NA,TRBJ2-5,few,TRBV30,TGTGCCTGGAGTCCAGGGGGGGAGACCCAGTACTTC,CAWSPGGETQYF
NA,TRBJ1-6,NA,TRBV10-3,TGTGCCGCAGGGCCAGAGGTCGGTTCACCCCTCCACTTT,CAAGPEVGSPLHF
TRBD2,TRBJ2-3,NA,TRBV11-1,TGTGCCAGCAGCTTCAGGACTAGCGGGAACCCAGATACGCAGTATTTT,CASSFRTSGNPDTQYF
NA,TRBJ1-5,NA,TRBV5-5,TGTGCCAGCAGCTTGCTTGAGGTGAGAAGCAATCAGCCCCAGCATTTT,CASSLLEVRSNQPQHF
TRBD1,TRBJ2-1,NA,TRBV10-2,TGCGCCAGCAGTGATGCAGGGGGCCTGGATGAGCAGTTCTTC,CASSDAGGLDEQFF
NA,TRBJ2-7,NA,TRBV5-1,TGCGCCAGCAGCTTGGATGTTCCCAGAGCGGGCTACGAGCAGTACTTC,CASSLDVPRAGYEQYF
NA,TRBJ1-3,NA,TRBV30,TGCGGGACTGAGTCTGGAAACACCATATATTTT,CGTESGNTIYF
TRBD1,TRBJ2-7,NA,TRBV10-3,TGTGCCATCAGTGAAGGGACAGGGAGGCCCTACGAGCAGTACTTC,CAISEGTGRPYEQYF
NA,TRBJ1-2,NA,TRBV18,TGTGCCAGCTCACCCGAAGGGGCTGGCTACACCTTC,CASSPEGAGYTF
TRBD1,TRBJ1-3,NA,TRBV7-2,TGTGCCGGGGTGAGGGGGCGCAGGGGAAACACCATATATTTT,CAGVRGRRGNTIYF
NA,TRBJ1-4,NA,TRBV12-3/TRBV12-4,TGTGCCAGCAGTTTAGCGGCTGAAAAACTGTTTTTT,CASSLAAEKLFF
TRBD2,TRBJ2-7,NA,TRBV18,TGTGCCAGCTCACCGGGGGGGGTCGGCGAGCAGTACTTC,CASSPGGVGEQYF
TRBD1,TRBJ2-2,NA,TRBV15,TGTGCCACCTCCCTCCTCAATTCAGGGGGCGCGAACACCGGGGAGCTGTTTTTT,CATSLLNSGGANTGELFF
TRBD2,TRBJ2-7,NA,TRBV5-1,TGCGCCAGCAGTCCGATTAGCGGGGCAACCTACGAGCAGTACTTC,CASSPISGATYEQYF
TRBD1,TRBJ2-3,NA,TRBV30,TGTGCCTGGAGTGAAAAAGGGGGCATTGGAACAGATACGCAGTATTTT,CAWSEKGGIGTDTQYF
NA,TRBJ2-2,NA,TRBV12-5,TGTGCTAGTACACCATGGCGGCGGGTGCTGAACACCGGGGAGCTGTTTTTT,CASTPWRRVLNTGELFF
NA,TRBJ2-7,NA,TRBV5-8,TGTGCCAGCAGCCCACGCTCCGCGGGAAAGTTCTACGAGCAGTACTTC,CASSPRSAGKFYEQYF
NA,TRBJ2-7,NA,TRBV15,TGTGCCACCAGCAGACAGGGGAGTGAGCAGTACTTC,CATSRQGSEQYF
TRBD1,TRBJ1-3,NA,TRBV30,TGTGCCTGGAGTGATCAGGGGGCGCGGGGAAACACCATATATTTT,CAWSDQGARGNTIYF
TRBD2,TRBJ2-1,NA,TRBV6-2/TRBV6-3,TGTGCCAGCAGCGGGACTAGCGGCAACTACAATGAGCAGTTCTTC,CASSGTSGNYNEQFF
TRBD1,TRBJ1-2,once,TRBV29-1,TGCAGCGTTGCGACAGGGGGCGCGGGCGGCTACACCTTC,CSVATGGAGGYTF
TRBD1,TRBJ1-2,NA,TRBV9,TGTGCCAGCAGCGGACCACCGGGACAGGAAACCTACACCTTC,CASSGPPGQETYTF
NA,TRBJ2-1,NA,TRBV19,TGTGCCAGTAGACGGTGGACAGATAACGGTGAGCAGTTCTTC,CASRRWTDNGEQFF
NA,TRBJ1-2,NA,TRBV5-4,TGTGCCAGCAGCTTGCCGGGTGGCTATGGCTACACCTTC,CASSLPGGYGYTF
NA,TRBJ1-5,NA,TRBV2,TGTGCCAGCAGGCCCGGGGGGGCCCATCAGCCCCAGCATTTT,CASRPGGAHQPQHF
TRBD2,TRBJ2-3,NA,TRBV9,TGTGCCAGCAGCACAGTGGGACTAGCAGTCACAGATACGCAGTATTTT,CASSTVGLAVTDTQYF
TRBD1,TRBJ2-7,NA,TRBV6-5,TGTGCCAGCACCCCTTGGGACAGGGACCACGAGCAGTACTTC,CASTPWDRDHEQYF
TRBD1,TRBJ2-2,NA,TRBV6-5,TGTGCCCTCCAACCCGAGACAGGGTGGACCGGGGAGCTGTTTTTT,CALQPETGWTGELFF
TRBD2,TRBJ2-1,NA,TRBV20-1,TGCAGTGCTAGTCTAGCGGGGGGCACTGAGCAGTTCTTC,CSASLAGGTEQFF
NA,TRBJ1-2,NA,TRBV5-4,TGTGCCAGCAGCACCCCGGGGAGCTATGGCTACACCTTC,CASSTPGSYGYTF
NA,TRBJ1-5,NA,TRBV19,TGTGCCAGTAGTCCAACTCTTAGCAATCAGCCCCAGCATTTT,CASSPTLSNQPQHF
TRBD2,TRBJ2-3,NA,TRBV28,TGTGCCAGCAGTTTAAGGGTCGGCGGGGGTACAGATACGCAGTATTTT,CASSLRVGGGTDTQYF
TRBD1,TRBJ2-7,once,TRBV30,TGTGCCTGGAGTCGAGGGGGCGTAGGCTACGAGCAGTACTTC,CAWSRGGVGYEQYF
TRBD1,TRBJ1-5,NA,TRBV7-9,TGTGCCAGCAGCCCAGACCCAGGACAGGGGGCGGGTGGTCAGCCCCAGCATTTT,CASSPDPGQGAGGQPQHF
NA,TRBJ2-1,once,TRBV4-1,TGCGCCAGCAGCCTAGAGGGCGAGGGCAATGAGCAGTTCTTC,CASSLEGEGNEQFF
NA,TRBJ1-2,NA,TRBV5-4,TGTGCCAGCACCCCGGGGAGCGCTAACTATGGCTACACCTTC,CASTPGSANYGYTF
NA,TRBJ1-1,NA,TRBV28,TGTGCCAGCACCCCACGGCTTGCGCTAGGCACTGAAGCTTTCTTT,CASTPRLALGTEAFF
TRBD2,TRBJ2-7,NA,TRBV28,TGTGCCAGCAGTTTATCTGCTAGCGGGGGATCCTACGAGCAGTACTTC,CASSLSASGGSYEQYF
NA,TRBJ1-3,NA,TRBV9,TGTGCCAGCAGCGTAGGCCCAGGCCCCGGGGTAAACATATATTTT,CASSVGPGPGVNIYF
TRBD1,TRBJ2-7,NA,TRBV15,TGTGCCACCAGCAGATCTCGCGGGACAGGGAGCGAGCAGTACTTC,CATSRSRGTGSEQYF
NA,TRBJ1-5,NA,TRBV6-2/TRBV6-3,TGTGCCAGCAGTTACTCAGGGAGGACTAGCAATCAGCCCCAGCATTTT,CASSYSGRTSNQPQHF
NA,TRBJ2-1,once,TRBV19,TGTGCCAGTAGTATTTGGCTAGGAGATGAGCAGTTCTTC,CASSIWLGDEQFF
NA,TRBJ1-2,NA,TRBV29-1,TGCAGCGTTACGAACGGGGACTATGGCTACACCTTC,CSVTNGDYGYTF
NA,TRBJ2-2,NA,TRBV10-3,TGTGCCATCAGCTACACCGGGGAGCTGTTTTTT,CAISYTGELFF
NA,TRBJ1-1,NA,TRBV2,TGTGCCAGCAGCCCCACTACAGGGAACACTGAAGCTTTCTTT,CASSPTTGNTEAFF
NA,TRBJ1-1,NA,TRBV28,TGTGCCAGCAGCTCAGGACAGAACACTGAAGCTTTCTTT,CASSSGQNTEAFF
TRBD1,TRBJ2-4,NA,TRBV5-4,TGTGCCAGCAGCTTGCAGGGGGCGACCAAAAACATTCAGTACTTC,CASSLQGATKNIQYF
NA,TRBJ1-5,NA,TRBV6-5,TGTGCCAGCAGTCAGGGCGGCAATCAGCCCCAGCATTTT,CASSQGGNQPQHF